These 15 T cell receptor beta chains originate from one sample sequenced in a study of graft-versus-host responses after intestinal transplantation. Method: immunoSEQ multiplex PCR; TCRdb's copy keeps in-frame clones and lacks some. The repertoire has about 110,000 clones, approximately 92% of them found once; the top ten carry roughly 0.24%. No antigen is known for these receptors. The sequencing here drew on unstimulated CD4+ T cells sorted from spleen or lymph node cells, taken before transplant. The receptors here all came from a human donor who was the organ donor for an intestinal transplant.

This rearrangement joins TRBV5-6 to TRBJ2-7; D is unresolved. CDR1 is SGHDT and CDR2 is YYEEEE in the germline V gene. V gave up 4 bases and J gave up 6 bases, with 14 bases separating them. The CDR3 runs 13 residues. DNA of the CDR3: TGTGCCAGCAGCCGAGGTAACCGGCCCGAGCAGTACTTC. Amino acids: CASSRGNRPEQYF.

With respect to this clone: Other DNA sequences in this specimen translate into the identical CDR3. V is TRBV9 and J is TRBJ1-5, with 8 bases fitting TRBD1. V dropped 0 bases and J dropped 7; count of bases not matched to a gene: 6. This CDR3 is built from 15 residues. Germline assignment: CDR1 SGDLS and CDR2 YYNGEE. CDR3 nucleotide sequence: TGTGCCAGCAGCGTAGAGGCAGGGGGCGGGCAGCCCCAGCATTTT. Translated, it gives CASSVEAGGGQPQHF.

The gene calls are TRBV30 and TRBJ1-4; 9 bases map to TRBD1. J gave up 8 bases and V 3 bases, and 7 bases lay outside the gene matches. The CDR3 totals 14 residues. CDR1 and CDR2 (germline): GTSNPN, SVGIG (reference sequence). The CDR3: CAWRGDREREKLFF. The CDR3, as DNA: TGTGCCTGGAGGGGGGACAGGGAAAGAGAAAAACTGTTTTTT.

This CDR3 reads CASKSSNTEAFF. Here the CDR3 DNA reads TGTGCCAGCAAAAGCTCGAACACTGAAGCTTTCTTT. The chain recombines TRBV28 with TRBJ1-1; the D is unclear. V was trimmed by 7 bases and J by 1 base, leaving 7 bases between them. The CDR3 is 12 residues long. Per the germline V gene, CDR1 is MDHEN and CDR2 is SYDVKM.

The chain links TRBV5-1 to TRBJ1-2; 9 bases map to TRBD1. This CDR3 comprises 15 residues. With V trimmed by 4 bases and J by 3 bases, 7 bases remained unmatched. The germline gives CDR1 SGHRS, CDR2 YFSETQ. CDR3 protein: CASSTGQGKDYGYTF. The CDR3 DNA is TGCGCCAGCAGCACCGGACAGGGGAAGGACTATGGCTACACCTTC.

V is TRBV5-4 and J is TRBJ2-7; D perhaps matches TRBD2 (6 bases). The CDR3 is made up of 14 amino acids. Trimming shortened V by 4 bases and J by 5 bases, and 16 bases separated the two germline ends. The germline CDR1 and CDR2 sequences are SGHNT and YYREEE (reference sequence). As DNA, the CDR3 is TGTGCCAGCAGCCCGGAGGGTGGGACGAACGAGCAGTACTTC. The encoded protein is CASSPEGGTNEQYF. The full variable domain, in which reference TRBV5-4 and TRBJ2-7 provide the parts outside the CDR3, is ETGVTQSPTHLIKTRGQQVTLRCSSQSGHNTVSWYQQALGQGPQFIFQYYREEENGRGNFPPRFSGLQFPNYSSELNVNALELDDSALYLCASSPEGGTNEQYFGPGTRLTVT.

V and J are TRBV6-4 and TRBJ2-2; D is possibly TRBD1 (6 bases). The CDR3 is 16 residues long. Per germline, CDR1 MRHNA and CDR2 SNTAGT. The V and J ends lost 6 bases and 0 bases respectively, with 14 bases between them. The CDR3 nucleotides read TGTGCCAGCAGCGCAGGACAGATCGCGAACACCGGGGAGCTGTTTTTT. Its protein is CASSAGQIANTGELFF.

V and J are TRBV2 and TRBJ2-7; 7 bases fit TRBD2. CDR3 length: 15 residues. V dropped 5 bases and J dropped 1; count of bases not matched to a gene: 8. In germline, CDR1 is SNHLY, CDR2 FYNNEI. DNA of the CDR3: TGTGCCAGCAGTATGAGCGGGACTGTATCCTACGAGCAGTACTTC. This translates into CASSMSGTVSYEQYF. Full variable domain (outside the CDR3, taken from reference TRBV2 and TRBJ2-7): EPEVTQTPSHQVTQMGQEVILRCVPISNHLYFYWYRQILGQKVEFLVSFYNNEISEKSEIFDDQFSVERPDGSNFTLKIRSTKLEDSAMYFCASSMSGTVSYEQYFGPGTRLTVT.

The chain is built from TRBV6-1 and TRBJ1-4; maybe TRBD1 (6 bases). Germline V gene sequence: CDR1 MNHNS, CDR2 SASEGT. This CDR3 is built from 14 residues. V was shortened by 2 bases and J by 5 bases, with 9 bases between the two germline ends. CDR3 sequence reads: CASSERTDNEKLFF. In DNA form, the CDR3 reads TGTGCCAGCAGTGAACGGACAGACAATGAAAAACTGTTTTTT.

The chain links TRBV5-5 to TRBJ2-6; no clear D gene. In germline, CDR1 is SGHKS, CDR2 YYEKEE (reference sequence). There are 15 residues in the CDR3. V was shortened by 2 bases and J by 0 bases, with 6 bases between the two germline ends. The CDR3 sequence is CASSFGPSGANVLTF. The CDR3 region has the DNA TGTGCCAGCAGCTTTGGACCCTCTGGGGCCAACGTCCTGACTTTC.

The rearrangement uses TRBV6-5 and TRBJ2-7; D may be TRBD1 or TRBD2 (5 bases each). Per the germline V gene, CDR1 is MNHEY and CDR2 is SVGAGI. The CDR3 consists of 13 residues. V was shortened by 2 bases and J by 5 bases, with 10 bases between the two germline ends. The CDR3 loop reads CASSYPGTHEQYF. CDR3 DNA sequence: TGTGCCAGCAGTTACCCTGGGACCCACGAGCAGTACTTC.

CDR3 nucleotide sequence: TGTGCCAGCAGTCTATCGGGGGCTGGTGAAAAACTGTTTTTT. This translates into CASSLSGAGEKLFF. This chain connects TRBV28 to TRBJ1-4; a weak D match, TRBD1 (6 bases). The CDR3 has 14 residues. CDR1 and CDR2 from the germline V gene are MDHEN and SYDVKM. Deletions cut 5 bases from V and 7 bases from J, with 14 bases between.

The chain combines TRBV9 with TRBJ2-7, with D possibly being TRBD1 (5 bases). Trimming took 4 bases from V and 3 from J, leaving 17 bases between them. This CDR3 spans 15 amino acids. The V gene's germline CDR1 is SGDLS and CDR2 YYNGEE. CDR3 protein: CASSPSGAGYYEQYF. The CDR3 DNA reads as TGTGCCAGCAGCCCAAGTGGGGCAGGGTACTACGAGCAGTACTTC. Together with reference TRBV9 and TRBJ2-7, the CDR3 gives the full variable domain: DSGVTQTPKHLITATGQRVTLRCSPRSGDLSVYWYQQSLDQGLQFLIQYYNGEERAKGNILERFSAQQFPDLHSELNLSSLELGDSALYFCASSPSGAGYYEQYFGPGTRLTVT.

The chain recombines TRBV9 with TRBJ2-1; TRBD1 agrees at 7 bases. J lost 6 bases, V lost 1 base, and 1 base had no gene match. Germline lookup yields CDR1 SGDLS and CDR2 YYNGEE. The CDR3 sequence is 13 residues long. The CDR3 region is CASSVTGANEQFF. The CDR3 DNA is TGTGCCAGCAGCGTAACAGGGGCCAATGAGCAGTTCTTC.

The chain recombines TRBV29-1 with TRBJ1-3; D is unresolved. Germline CDR1 is SQVTM and CDR2 is ANQGSEA. This CDR3 has 12 residues. The V end lost 6 bases, the J end lost 2 bases, and 8 bases lay between the germline ends. CDR3 loop: CSVRIAGNTIYF. The DNA of the CDR3 is TGCAGCGTCAGGATTGCTGGAAACACCATATATTTT.